Reported below is one TCR beta chain. Its antigen is undetermined. The sample comes from a study of identical twins. Overall study results and limits: With beta out-of-frame sequences, excess sharing by twins was weaker. Cross-sectional statistical analysis was relied on for the conclusions, without the same donors being followed.

Between the trimmed V and J ends, which lost 3 bases and 0 bases, there was a span of 10 bases. Per the germline V gene, CDR1 is SEHNR and CDR2 is FQNEAQ (reference sequence). The CDR3 consists of 15 residues. Carrying unique molecular identifiers, the cDNA also gained a universal primer site through template switching. Using its own MiXCR run on the 5' RACE reads, TCRdb lists one record per CDR3 protein. The sample has some 460,000 distinct CDR3 sequences; 14% are singletons. The same sample was also studied in work on yellow fever vaccine responses in identical twins. This second report adds: Reportedly, the T cell response mounted by twins to vaccine seemed partly convergent, partly personalized.

J is TRBJ2-3 and V is TRBV7-9; no definite D call. The sequenced sample was CD4+ T cells sorted from blood. The source is a woman between 18 and 29 years old in good health. The DNA for the CDR3 is TGTGCCAGCAGCTTTTCTTCGGTCAGCACAGATACGCAGTATTTT. Amino acids: CASSFSSVSTDTQYF.